Included here is one TCR beta chain sequence, with context. Its antigen is unidentified. The sample comes from a study of cytomegalovirus exposure and HLA in healthy donors. Study overall: Early release data held 75 million to 100 million unique TCRs from HLA-typed donors.

Primers included in the PCR were 60 Vbeta and 13 Jbeta primers. Using immunoSEQ multiplex PCR, the repertoire was profiled, and TCRdb retains in-frame clones only, with some absent. The data contain 100,000 to 150,000 clones, more than 60% of them singletons. The V segment lost 4 bases and the J segment 3 bases; nucleotides outside the gene matches: 2. The CDR3 is 14 amino acids. In germline, CDR1 is LNHDA, CDR2 SQIVND (reference sequence). Study-wide points: Highly shared variants forming one cluster were likely a sequencing artifact. In a later analysis, TCR beta V- and J-gene trimming showed a link to a missense DCLRE1C variant.

This clonotype originated in a woman aged 40 to 50 in good health and CMV-seronegative. The sample taken for sequencing was PBMCs. V usage is TRBV19 and J usage is TRBJ2-3; TRBD2 matches at 9 bases. The CDR3 protein is CASSTRGGTDTQYF. The DNA for the CDR3 is TGTGCCAGTAGTACGCGGGGGGGGACAGATACGCAGTATTTT.